Reported below is one T cell receptor (beta chain). Its target is unknown. Researchers used the Oncomine TCR Beta short-read assay to sequence DNA from cultured CD4+ T cells. The authors extracted genomic DNA from cultured CD4+ T cells. One entry per CDR3 protein, called by TCRdb with MiXCR from the PCR reads. The sample contains more than 9,000 distinct CDR3 sequences, 20% to 25% of which appear only once. The record originates from a study of vaccination and CD4 T cells after COVID-19. The J segment lost 8 bases and the V segment lost 0 bases, leaving 6 bases of the junction unmatched. Germline V gives CDR1 LGHDT, CDR2 YNNKEL (reference sequence). There are 16 residues in the CDR3. Sample treatment: roughly 11-day PBMC culture with coronavirus spike peptide pools or control peptides (ViraFEST assay).

This specimen was CD4+ T cells from blood, cultured in vitro, taken before SARS-CoV-2 vaccination. The source is a human donor who received a COVID-19 vaccine. The rearrangement joins TRBV3-1 to TRBJ2-1; TRBD2 aligns across 11 bases. CDR3 sequence: CASSQDVSGGAYEQFF. As DNA, the CDR3 is TGTGCCAGCAGCCAAGATGTTAGCGGGGGGGCATATGAGCAGTTCTTC.